The next 13 T cell receptor beta chains were all read from a single sample in a study of T cells in women clearing cervical HPV infection. This table comes from immunoSEQ multiplex PCR, and its TCRdb copy is limited to in-frame clones, with some not included. The listing records about 28,000 clones. The sample consisted of blood buffy coat. These receptors all come from a woman between 18 and 70 years old with a cervical HPV16 infection that either progressed to CIN3+ or cleared (not recorded which).

Comment on this clone: The read finishes 3 residues shy of the CDR3 end, and the germline J gene is used to complete it. This chain uses TRBV7-2 with TRBJ2-5, with a tentative D call TRBD2 (5 bases). This CDR3 contains 14 residues. The V and J ends lost 2 bases and 7 bases respectively, with 14 bases between them. CDR1 and CDR2 (germline): SGHTA, FQGNSA. The CDR3 DNA, read in part, is TGTGCCAGCAGCTTAAATTCTAACGGGGTGACC. Its translation: CASSLNSNGVT. The complete CDR3 reads CASSLNSNGVTQYF.

To note about this clone: The read falls 3 residues short of the CDR3 end, and the missing part is taken from the germline J gene. The chain uses TRBV6-2 or TRBV6-3 and TRBJ2-7, with 7 bases aligning to TRBD2. Germline loops: CDR1 MNHEY, CDR2 SVGEGT. This CDR3 spans 13 amino acids. V gave up 4 bases and J gave up 3 bases; unmatched junction bases: 3. The CDR3 bases that were read are TGTGCCAGCAGTTTTAGGACTAGCTACGAG. It is translated as CASSFRTSYE. The full CDR3 protein reads CASSFRTSYEQYF.

Turning to this clone: The read comes to an end 3 residues before the CDR3 does, leaving the germline J gene to fill in the end. The rearrangement uses TRBV12-5 and TRBJ2-7; a possible D gene is TRBD1 (6 bases). Trimming stripped 2 bases from V and 3 bases from J, with 14 bases between. This CDR3 region has 15 residues. CDR1 is LGHNT, CDR2 FRNRAP, per germline. The CDR3 loop is CASGLWDPGHYEQYF. The sequenced CDR3 bases are TGTGCTAGTGGTTTGTGGGATCCGGGACACTACGAG. The whole variable domain, filled in from reference TRBV12-5 and TRBJ2-7, reads DARVTQTPRHKVTEMGQEVTMRCQPILGHNTVFWYRQTMMQGLELLAYFRNRAPLDDSGMPKDRFSAEMPDATLATLKIQPSEPRDSAVYFCASGLWDPGHYEQYFGPGTRLTVT.

As for this clone: The CDR3 is cut off 3 residues early in the read; its end comes from the germline J gene. The chain carries TRBV30 and TRBJ1-1; 7 nucleotides match TRBD1. The CDR3 sequence is 16 residues long. The germline CDR1 and CDR2 sequences are GTSNPN and SVGIG (reference sequence). V trimming: 2 bases; J trimming: 0 bases; junction bases outside the gene matches: 9. CDR3 bases read: TGTGCCTGGAGTTACGACAGGGCGCGAATGAACACTGAA. This gives the protein CAWSYDRARMNTE. The entire CDR3 is CAWSYDRARMNTEAFF.

About this clone itself: The read ends 3 residues before the CDR3 terminus; that terminus is restored from the germline J gene. V is TRBV5-1 and J is TRBJ2-3; 13 bases are a match to TRBD2. Germline V gene data show CDR1 as SGHRS and CDR2 as YFSETQ. This CDR3 has 16 amino acids. CDR3 amino acids: CASRTGLAGAQETQYF. The covered CDR3 bases are TGCGCCAGCAGGACTGGACTAGCGGGGGCTCAAGAGACG. The whole variable domain, remainder taken from reference TRBV5-1 and TRBJ2-3, is KAGVTQTPRYLIKTRGQQVTLSCSPISGHRSVSWYQQTPGQGLQFLFEYFSETQRNKGNFPGRFSGRQFSNSRSEMNVSTLELGDSALYLCASRTGLAGAQETQYFGPGTRLTVL.

Here the CDR3 reads CASSERGGTEAFF. The DNA read from the CDR3 is TGTGCCAGCAGTGAAAGGGGGGGCACTGAA. This rearrangement joins TRBV6-1 to TRBJ1-1; tentatively, D is TRBD1 (6 bases). From the germline J gene comes the end of the CDR3, since the read stops 3 residues before it. Deletions cut 2 bases from V and 4 bases from J, with 8 bases between. Germline CDR1 MNHNS, CDR2 SASEGT. The CDR3 consists of 13 residues.

As to this clone: The read ends 3 residues shy of where the CDR3 ends; the end is completed using the germline J gene. J is TRBJ2-3 and V is TRBV7-2, with D unresolved. The ends were cut back, 5 bases at V and 1 base at J, with 10 bases in the middle. There are 14 residues in the CDR3. Germline lookup yields CDR1 SGHTA and CDR2 FQGNSA. CDR3 DNA (partial): TGTGCCAGCAGCCAGGCCCACGGCACAGATACG. It codes for CASSQAHGTDT. The full CDR3 protein reads CASSQAHGTDTQYF.

Concerning this clone: Read data end 3 residues before the CDR3 end; the end is taken from the germline J gene. The gene calls are TRBV20-1 and TRBJ1-2; no firm D call. Germline V CDR1 and CDR2: DFQATT, SNEGSKA (reference sequence). Trimming took 6 bases from V and 7 from J, leaving 15 bases between them. The CDR3 is 12 residues long. This chain's CDR3 is CSATAGLGGYTF. The covered CDR3 bases are TGCAGTGCCACTGCGGGCCTCGGTGGC.

On this clone itself: The CDR3 end is not reached by the read, which stops 3 residues before it; the germline J gene fills it in. The gene calls are TRBV20-1 and TRBJ1-6; D is uncertain. The germline V gene has CDR1 DFQATT and CDR2 SNEGSKA (reference sequence). The CDR3 contains 13 residues. Deletions cut 8 bases from V and 4 bases from J, with 12 bases between. The DNA read from the CDR3 is TGCAGTATCTTGGGCGAATATAATTCACCC. Its protein is CSILGEYNSP. The whole CDR3 is CSILGEYNSPLHF.

Turning to this clone: The sequence runs out 3 residues before the end of the CDR3; the remainder is reconstructed from the germline J gene. This chain connects TRBV14 to TRBJ2-3, with a possible D match to TRBD2 (6 bases). Germline V gene lookup returns CDR1 SGHDN and CDR2 FVKESK. The CDR3 runs 13 residues. Partial CDR3 DNA: TGTGCCAGCAGCCAAGATCCTCGGGGGACG. Its protein product is CASSQDPRGT. The complete CDR3 reads CASSQDPRGTQYF.

On this clone itself: The read finishes 3 residues shy of the CDR3 end, and the germline J gene is used to complete it. The gene calls are TRBV14 and TRBJ2-2; 7 nucleotides align to TRBD1. The CDR3 contains 15 residues. Germline assignment: CDR1 SGHDN and CDR2 FVKESK. The sequenced CDR3 bases are TGTGCCAGCAGCCAAAACGGCAGGGGGTATTCACCG. It encodes CASSQNGRGYSP. The whole CDR3 protein is CASSQNGRGYSPLFF.

About this clone: The missing CDR3 end, 3 residues past where the read stops, is filled in from the germline J gene. The V and J genes are TRBV29-1 and TRBJ2-7; D possibly corresponds to TRBD2 (6 bases). Between the trimmed V and J ends, which lost 5 bases and 6 bases, there was a span of 14 bases. Germline V gene sequence: CDR1 SQVTM, CDR2 ANQGSEA. This CDR3 is 12 amino acids long. The CDR3 bases that were read are TGCAGCGTTCTGGGGGGAGTCACCGAG. Its protein product is CSVLGGVTE. In full, the CDR3 is CSVLGGVTEQYF.

With regard to this clone: The read terminates 3 residues before the CDR3 end, so the remaining end is supplied by the germline J gene. The chain is built from TRBV2 and TRBJ1-2, with 9 bases that match TRBD1. Germline lookup yields CDR1 SNHLY and CDR2 FYNNEI. The CDR3 totals 14 residues. CDR3 loop: CASSLGQGRYDYTF. The covered CDR3 bases are TGTGCCAGCAGTCTTGGACAGGGGAGATACGAC.